Presented here are 23 T cell receptor beta chains from one specimen sequenced in a study of early T cells in non-severe SARS-CoV-2 infection. TCRdb itself ran the 5' RACE reads through MiXCR, one entry per CDR3 protein. The repertoire includes about 80,000 distinct CDR3 sequences, more than 10% of them detected once, and less than 20% sits in the top ten. Here the sequenced sample was whole blood, taken at baseline. Source of these receptors: an adult who was a healthcare worker with PCR-confirmed SARS-CoV-2 infection or an uninfected control (not recorded which). The donor label of this sample is uncertain.

This chain connects TRBV27 to TRBJ2-1, with 7 bases identical to TRBD1. J was trimmed by 15 bases and V by 6 bases; bases with no gene match: 17. Looked up from germline, CDR1 is MNHEY and CDR2 is SMNVEV (reference sequence). The CDR3 is made up of 14 amino acids. The CDR3 region has the DNA TGTGCCAGCAGACCAGGGGGTTGGGGCGCGGAGTGGTTCTTC. Translation gives CASRPGGWGAEWFF.

This clonotype was detected a few times. V and J are TRBV2 and TRBJ2-3; 8 bases map to TRBD2. The CDR3 is 16 residues long. V was pared by 2 bases and J by 0 bases, with 4 bases of the junction left unmatched. Per the germline V gene, CDR1 is SNHLY and CDR2 is FYNNEI. Here the CDR3 DNA reads TGTGCCAGCAGTGAAATCCCTAGCGGGAGCACAGATACGCAGTATTTT. Translation: CASSEIPSGSTDTQYF.

The rearrangement uses TRBV7-3 and TRBJ2-1; D is undetermined. This CDR3 is 12 amino acids long. V was trimmed by 5 bases and J by 6 bases, leaving 8 bases between them. Looked up from germline, CDR1 is SGHTA and CDR2 is FQGTGA. The CDR3: CASSLSGNEQFF. Here the CDR3 DNA reads TGTGCCAGCAGCCTTTCCGGCAATGAGCAGTTCTTC.

In its sample, this clonotype was seen many times. The chain carries TRBV6-5 and TRBJ2-3; 10 bases align to TRBD2. In germline, CDR1 is MNHEY, CDR2 SVGAGI. The junction had 8 bases not matched to a gene; V was cut back by 3 bases and J by 2 bases. This CDR3 is built from 17 residues. The CDR3 DNA is TGTGCCAGCAGTTATCAGGGGAGCGGGAGGGCCACAGATACGCAGTATTTT. It encodes CASSYQGSGRATDTQYF.

This clonotype was found a few times. The rearrangement uses TRBV30 and TRBJ1-4; D might be TRBD1 (5 bases). Germline CDR1 GTSNPN, CDR2 SVGIG (reference sequence). This CDR3 has 13 amino acids. V was cut by 4 bases and J by 2 bases, with 8 bases left in between. The CDR3 nucleotides read TGTGCCTGGATGGGGGATACTAATGAAAAACTGTTTTTT. Encoded protein: CAWMGDTNEKLFF.

V and J are TRBV7-2 and TRBJ2-3; D not certain. V shed 4 bases and J shed 4 bases, with 9 bases lying between them. CDR3 size: 13 residues. From germline, CDR1 is SGHTA and CDR2 FQGNSA. The CDR3 DNA sequence: TGTGCCAGCAGCTCTGAGAGATCAGATACGCAGTATTTT. Residues: CASSSERSDTQYF.

The chain uses TRBV2 and TRBJ1-2, with unresolved D. The V gene lost 8 bases and the J gene lost 1 base, with 2 bases spanning the gap. The CDR3 consists of 10 residues. Per germline, CDR1 SNHLY and CDR2 FYNNEI. The CDR3 protein is CASYNYGYTF. Here the CDR3 DNA reads TGTGCCAGCTATAACTATGGCTACACCTTC.

The chain has TRBV12-3 or TRBV12-4 and TRBJ2-3; weak D call: TRBD2 (5 bases). The CDR3 is 16 residues long. V was pared by 5 bases and J by 4 bases, with 19 bases between. Here the CDR3 reads CASSPLGRVVADTQYF. The CDR3 region has the DNA TGTGCCAGCAGTCCACTAGGGCGCGTCGTCGCAGATACGCAGTATTTT.

This clonotype was found many times. The gene calls are TRBV6-6 and TRBJ1-2; TRBD1 aligns across 11 bases. In germline, CDR1 is MNHNY, CDR2 SVGAGI (reference sequence). The length of the CDR3 is 13 residues. V lost 5 bases and J lost 6; bases outside the gene matches: 2. CDR3 DNA: TGTGCCAGCAGTCGGACAGGGGGCGATGGCTACACCTTC. The encoded protein is CASSRTGGDGYTF.

The chain has TRBV5-1 and TRBJ2-3, with 9 positions matching TRBD1. After removal of 0 bases from V and 7 bases from J, the junction contained 6 bases not matched to a gene. The CDR3 has 15 amino acids. Looked up from germline, CDR1 is SGHRS and CDR2 is YFSETQ. Written as DNA, the CDR3 is TGCGCCAGCAGCTTGGTACAGGGGGCTATGAATACGCAGTATTTT. It is translated as CASSLVQGAMNTQYF.

The gene calls are TRBV5-1 and TRBJ2-1; TRBD2 agrees at 7 bases. In germline, CDR1 is SGHRS, CDR2 YFSETQ. The J segment lost 6 bases and the V segment lost 0 bases, leaving 6 bases of the junction unmatched. This CDR3 spans 15 amino acids. The chain's CDR3 is CASSLGLAEVNEQFF. The CDR3 DNA is TGCGCCAGCAGCTTGGGACTAGCCGAAGTCAATGAGCAGTTCTTC.

This clonotype was seen many times. The chain combines TRBV5-4 with TRBJ2-4; TRBD2 agrees at 10 bases. Germline CDR1 SGHNT, CDR2 YYREEE (reference sequence). The CDR3 has 17 residues. With 0 bases clipped from V and 1 base from J, the junction kept 4 bases outside the gene matches. The CDR3 DNA follows: TGTGCCAGCAGCTTGGGAGCGGGGGGGCTGGCCAAAAACATTCAGTACTTC. Encoded protein: CASSLGAGGLAKNIQYF.

The rearrangement joins TRBV21-1 to TRBJ2-7; the D call TRBD1 from the table was never checked on the DNA. TRBV21-1 has pseudogene status. This CDR3 is built from 15 residues. CDR3 nucleotide sequence: TGTGCCAGCAGCATGGGACCACAGGGGGTGTACGAGCAGTACTTC. It yields the protein CASSMGPQGVYEQYF.

The V gene is TRBV3-1, the J gene TRBJ2-5; D perhaps matches TRBD2 (6 bases). Germline V gives CDR1 LGHDT, CDR2 YNNKEL (reference sequence). V lost 1 base to trimming and J lost 7 bases, with 10 bases between them. The CDR3 length is 13 residues. Here the CDR3 reads CASSQAGGWTQYF. The CDR3 nucleotides are TGTGCCAGCAGCCAAGCCGGGGGTTGGACCCAGTACTTC.

This clonotype was picked up many times. This chain uses TRBV6-2 or TRBV6-3 with TRBJ2-2; 8 bases are shared with TRBD2. V shed 4 bases and J 5 bases; nucleotides not matched to a gene: 12. Germline V gene data show CDR1 as MNHEY and CDR2 as SVGEGT. The CDR3 contains 17 residues. CDR3 protein: CASSSHRTAGATGELFF. CDR3 nucleotides: TGTGCCAGCAGTTCACACCGCACAGCGGGGGCGACCGGGGAGCTGTTTTTT.

This clonotype came up a few times. The chain links TRBV12-3 or TRBV12-4 to TRBJ1-2; 7 bases agree with TRBD1. V dropped 6 bases and J dropped 6; count of bases not matched to a gene: 13. This CDR3 comprises 15 residues. The CDR3 nucleotides are TGTGCCAGCAGCTCCGGACAGGTTCTAGCCCATGGCTACACCTTC. Amino acids: CASSSGQVLAHGYTF.

V is TRBV7-3 and J is TRBJ2-1, with D unresolved. Germline-derived CDR1 and CDR2 are SGHTA and FQGTGA. The CDR3 covers 14 residues. Trimming cost V 4 bases and J 4 bases, with 11 bases left between them. For the CDR3, the DNA is TGTGCCAGCAGCTCCCTTGAAGGATACAATGAGCAGTTCTTC. Protein product: CASSSLEGYNEQFF.

In its sample, this clonotype was seen a few times. The rearrangement uses TRBV6-2 or TRBV6-3 and TRBJ2-6; D unclear. Germline V gives CDR1 MNHEY, CDR2 SVGEGT. V was shortened by 6 bases and J by 5 bases, with 5 bases between the two germline ends. The CDR3 is made up of 12 amino acids. CDR3 DNA: TGTGCCAGCAGCCCGCGGGCCAACGTCCTGACTTTC. Amino acid sequence: CASSPRANVLTF.

This clonotype came up a few times. The gene calls are TRBV18 and TRBJ2-5, with D unclear. Germline V CDR1 and CDR2: KGHSH, LQKENI. The CDR3 extends over 12 amino acids. The germline V and J ends were trimmed by 3 bases and 3 bases, with 5 bases remaining between them. CDR3 coding DNA: TGTGCCAGCTCACCCTTAGAAGAGACCCAGTACTTC. Translating gives CASSPLEETQYF.

This clonotype has only a few counts. This chain connects TRBV20-1 to TRBJ2-1; TRBD1 is a possible D gene (5 bases). Germline-derived CDR1 and CDR2 are DFQATT and SNEGSKA (reference sequence). V lost 2 bases to trimming and J lost 3 bases, with 8 bases between them. This CDR3 region has 13 residues. The CDR3 region is CSARHQGYNEQFF. Written as DNA, the CDR3 is TGCAGTGCTAGACACCAGGGCTACAATGAGCAGTTCTTC.

The V call is TRBV29-1, the J call TRBJ1-1; 12 nucleotides agree with TRBD1. Germline V CDR1 and CDR2: SQVTM, ANQGSEA. The CDR3 is made up of 17 amino acids. After removal of 4 bases from V and 5 bases from J, the junction contained 14 bases not matched to a gene. This CDR3 reads CSVATLGDRGLRTEAFF. DNA of the CDR3: TGCAGCGTTGCGACACTTGGGGACAGGGGGCTCCGAACTGAAGCTTTCTTT.

The chain carries TRBV2 and TRBJ2-5, with 11 bases matching TRBD2. The CDR3 contains 17 residues. The V and J ends lost 6 bases and 1 base, in that order; junction bases with no gene match: 10. Germline CDR1 reads SNHLY; CDR2 reads FYNNEI. This CDR3 reads CASSAPGLADFQETQYF. Written as DNA, the CDR3 is TGTGCCAGCAGCGCTCCGGGACTAGCGGACTTCCAAGAGACCCAGTACTTC.

This clonotype is deemed large. The chain is built from TRBV7-2 and TRBJ1-1; D gene uncertain. V shed 8 bases and J shed 0 bases, with 10 bases lying between them. CDR3 length: 13 amino acids. CDR1 SGHTA and CDR2 FQGNSA come from the germline V gene. The CDR3 loop is CASEHKMNTEAFF. The CDR3 bases are TGTGCCAGCGAACACAAAATGAACACTGAAGCTTTCTTT.